Listed below are T cell receptor beta chains from one sample, sequenced in a study of long-term antiretroviral therapy in people with HIV. TCRdb's copy holds only in-frame clones and misses some; the assay was immunoSEQ multiplex PCR. The sample has several thousand clones, around four fifths seen once. The sample consisted of unsorted PBMCs, taken 1.1 years after starting antiretroviral therapy. These receptors were obtained from a man aged 35 to 55 with HIV. Each CDR3 is given with its conserved first and last residue. D genes are given only for firm matches. Clone size is shown for a subset of rows, as once, few, many or a class of expanded clone.

V gene	J gene	clone size	D gene	CDR3 length	CDR3 DNA	CDR3 protein
TRBV10-2	TRBJ1-2	.	.	13	TGCGCCAGCAAATTTCCCGGGGACTATGGCTACACCTTC	CASKFPGDYGYTF
TRBV2	TRBJ2-7	few	TRBD1	12	TGTGCCAGCAGGGACAGGGGATACGAGCAGTACTTC	CASRDRGYEQYF
TRBV10-2	TRBJ1-2	.	TRBD1	16	TGCGCCAGCAGTGACAGTAGGACAGGGGGCGACTATGGCTACACCTTC	CASSDSRTGGDYGYTF
TRBV5-1	TRBJ2-5	.	TRBD1	14	TGCGCCAGCAGCCGGGACAGGGCGCAAGAGACCCAGTACTTC	CASSRDRAQETQYF
TRBV5-1	TRBJ1-1	.	.	12	TGCGCCAGCAGTATGGATGACACTGAAGCTTTCTTT	CASSMDDTEAFF
TRBV7-8	TRBJ1-4	.	.	15	TGTGCCAGCAGCTTCTCGGGGGGCGTTGGTGAAAAACTGTTTTTT	CASSFSGGVGEKLFF
TRBV5-1	TRBJ2-7	once	.	17	TGCGCCAGCAGCCCCGCCGGCTTCACAGGGACCTACTACGAGCAGTACTTC	CASSPAGFTGTYYEQYF
TRBV5-1	TRBJ1-1	.	.	14	TGCGCCAGCAGCTTCCAAACAGAGAACACTGAAGCTTTCTTT	CASSFQTENTEAFF
TRBV2	TRBJ2-7	few	.	12	TGTGCCAGCATGGGGAGCCCCTACGAGCAGTACTTC	CASMGSPYEQYF
TRBV9	TRBJ1-2	hyperexpanded	TRBD1	18	TGTGCCAGCAGCCCCGGGAGGACAGGGGGCTCAACTAACTATGGCTACACCTTC	CASSPGRTGGSTNYGYTF
TRBV20-1	TRBJ2-1	.	.	11	TGCAGTGCCCGCAGGGTGGGGGAGCAGTTCTTC	CSARRVGEQFF
TRBV19	TRBJ1-4	.	TRBD1	15	TGTGCCAGTAGTCCATGGGGACAGGGGAGTGAAAAACTGTTTTTT	CASSPWGQGSEKLFF
TRBV6-5	TRBJ1-1	.	TRBD1	16	TGTGCCAGCAGTTACTTTACGACAGGGGTGAACACTGAAGCTTTCTTT	CASSYFTTGVNTEAFF
TRBV4-1	TRBJ1-4	.	.	13	TGCGCCAGCAGCCGTACGGGACTTGAAAAACTGTTTTTT	CASSRTGLEKLFF
TRBV14	TRBJ2-7	.	.	15	TGTGCCAGCAGCCAAGATAAGGGACACCCCTACGAGCAGTACTTC	CASSQDKGHPYEQYF
TRBV30	TRBJ1-1	.	.	15	TGTGCCTGGAGTGGAAGACAGGAGATGAACACTGAAGCTTTCTTT	CAWSGRQEMNTEAFF
TRBV6-5	TRBJ1-2	.	.	12	TGTGCCAGCTGGACGGTAAACTATGGCTACACCTTC	CASWTVNYGYTF
TRBV7-9	TRBJ1-2	few	.	11	TGTGCCAGCAGCTTAGCGCAGGTCTACACCTTC	CASSLAQVYTF
TRBV1	TRBJ1-2	.	.	19	TGCACCAGCAGCCAAATAACAGGGGCCCGCACTACAGCTAACTATGGCTACACCTTC	CTSSQITGARTTANYGYTF
TRBV27	TRBJ2-3	once	.	14	TGTGCCAGCAGTTTCCTAGCCGACAGCAATACGCAGTATTTT	CASSFLADSNTQYF
TRBV6-1	TRBJ2-1	.	.	11	TGTGCCAGCAGGGAACCGGGACTGCAGTTCTTC	CASREPGLQFF
TRBV7-8	TRBJ2-1	.	TRBD2	15	TGTGCCAGCAGCTTTCAGGGACTAGCCTACAATGAGCAGTTCTTC	CASSFQGLAYNEQFF
TRBV30	TRBJ2-7	.	TRBD1	16	TGTGCCTGGAGTTTGGGGACAGGGGGCTTTTCGTTGCAGCAGTACTTC	CAWSLGTGGFSLQQYF
TRBV6-1	TRBJ1-2	.	.	12	TGTGCCAGTCCACAGGGTAATGATGGCTACACCTTC	CASPQGNDGYTF
TRBV29-1	TRBJ2-3	.	.	14	TGCAGCGTTGAAGGCGGCCAGGGAGCAGATACGCAGTATTTT	CSVEGGQGADTQYF
TRBV7-8	TRBJ2-7	few	TRBD1	13	TGTGCCAGCAGCTGGGGACAGCTCTACGAGCAGTACTTC	CASSWGQLYEQYF
TRBV10-3	TRBJ2-7	.	.	11	TGTGCCATCAAGGGGTACCACGAGCAGTACTTC	CAIKGYHEQYF
TRBV19	TRBJ1-3	.	.	13	TGTGCCAGTAGTCGCGGGGGAGGAAACACCATATATTTT	CASSRGGGNTIYF
TRBV5-1	TRBJ1-1	.	TRBD1	14	TGCGCCAGCAGGGTGGACAGGGCCTTAACTGAAGCTTTCTTT	CASRVDRALTEAFF
TRBV4-1	TRBJ1-2	.	TRBD1	15	TGCGCCAGCAGTCCTCCGGGGGACAGGGTCTATGGCTACACCTTC	CASSPPGDRVYGYTF
TRBV7-9	TRBJ1-1	.	.	13	TGTGCCAGCAGCTACGGCCGAGGGACTGAAGCTTTCTTT	CASSYGRGTEAFF
TRBV20-1	TRBJ2-2	.	.	11	TGCTATAAGAGTGGACCCGGGGAGCTGTTTTTT	CYKSGPGELFF
TRBV13	TRBJ1-4	.	.	15	TGTGCCAGCAGCTTAGGACGCAGGGAATTTGAAAAACTGTTTTTT	CASSLGRREFEKLFF
TRBV19	TRBJ1-5	.	.	13	TGTGCCAGTAATGGTCATTTCAATCAGCCCCAGCATTTT	CASNGHFNQPQHF
TRBV2	TRBJ2-7	.	TRBD2	18	TGTGCCAGCAGTGAGTCCGGACTAGCGGGGGGGACGTCCTACGAGCAGTACTTC	CASSESGLAGGTSYEQYF
TRBV7-9	TRBJ1-4	.	.	15	TGTGCCAGCAGCACCACAGGGTCAACTAATGAAAAACTGTTTTTT	CASSTTGSTNEKLFF
TRBV9	TRBJ1-1	.	.	15	TGTGCCAGCAGCGTAGATCCGGGGGCGAACACTGAAGCTTTCTTT	CASSVDPGANTEAFF
TRBV11-3	TRBJ1-2	.	TRBD1	13	TGTGCCAGCAGCTTCCGGGACAGCTATGGCTACACCTTC	CASSFRDSYGYTF
TRBV27	TRBJ1-2	.	.	15	TGTGCCAGCAGTTCGGGCGGGCGGGATAACTATGGCTACACCTTC	CASSSGGRDNYGYTF
TRBV12-5	TRBJ2-7	once	.	18	TGTGCTAGTGGTTTGGATACGTCCGACAACCGGAAGTTCTACGAGCAGTACTTC	CASGLDTSDNRKFYEQYF
TRBV18	TRBJ2-3	.	.	14	TGTGCCAGCTTAGGTCGTGATAACACAGATACGCAGTATTTT	CASLGRDNTDTQYF
TRBV27	TRBJ2-7	.	.	14	TGTGCCAGCGGGGCGGGGACAGCCTCCTACGAGCAGTACTTC	CASGAGTASYEQYF
TRBV9	TRBJ1-3	once	.	13	TGTGCCAGCAGCGTAGCGGTTGAAAACACCATATATTTT	CASSVAVENTIYF
TRBV5-1	TRBJ2-1	.	.	14	TGCGCCAGCAGCCCAGGGCTTCCCCCTAACGAGCAGTTCTTC	CASSPGLPPNEQFF
TRBV10-3	TRBJ1-1	.	.	13	TGTGCCATCCGGGACGGAACGTACACTGAAGCTTTCTTT	CAIRDGTYTEAFF
TRBV5-4	TRBJ2-5	few	.	13	TGTGCCAGCAGCTTGGACACCCAAGAGACCCAGTACTTC	CASSLDTQETQYF
TRBV5-4	TRBJ1-1	.	.	14	TGTGCCAGCAGCCGGGACACCCGTACCTCTGAAGCTTTCTTT	CASSRDTRTSEAFF
TRBV7-4	TRBJ1-2	.	TRBD1	15	TGTGCCAGCAGCTTAACGGGACAGGGTCCCGATGGCTACACCTTC	CASSLTGQGPDGYTF
TRBV19	TRBJ2-1	.	.	12	TGTGCCAGTGGATGGTCGGGTTATGAGCAGTTCTTC	CASGWSGYEQFF
TRBV19	TRBJ2-5	.	TRBD2	15	TGTGCCAGTAAGACTAGCGGGGGGGCCGAGGAGACCCAGTACTTC	CASKTSGGAEETQYF
TRBV30	TRBJ2-3	.	TRBD2	15	TGTGCCTGGAGTGTACAAGCGGGGGGAGTAGATACGCAGTATTTT	CAWSVQAGGVDTQYF
TRBV5-6	TRBJ2-2	.	.	15	TGTGCCAGCAGCTTGTTAGGGGTTGACACCGGGGAGCTGTTTTTT	CASSLLGVDTGELFF
TRBV10-3	TRBJ2-7	.	.	19	TGTGCCATCAGTGATAGGGGGGTGGCAGGGAAGTCTGGATCCTACGAGCAGTACTTC	CAISDRGVAGKSGSYEQYF
TRBV6-5	TRBJ1-3	once	TRBD1	15	TGTGCCAGCAGTACGACAGGGGGGTTTGGTGACACCATATATTTT	CASSTTGGFGDTIYF
TRBV21-1	TRBJ2-7	.	.	15	TGTGCCAGCAGCCCCGAAAAGCGGTGCTCCTACGAGCAGTACTTC	CASSPEKRCSYEQYF
TRBV11-2	TRBJ2-7	.	.	13	TGTGCCAGCAGCTTCGGCGGATCCTACGAGCAGTACTTC	CASSFGGSYEQYF
TRBV10-1	TRBJ2-7	.	TRBD1	14	TGCGCCAGCAGTGAGGGACAGGGACCCTACGAGCAGTACTTC	CASSEGQGPYEQYF
TRBV7-9	TRBJ1-2	.	.	13	TGTGCCAGCAGCTCTAACTGGGGTGATGGCTACACCTTC	CASSSNWGDGYTF
TRBV6-6	TRBJ1-5	.	.	15	TGTGCCAGCAGTTCCCAGGGTTTTAGCAATCAGCCCCAGCATTTT	CASSSQGFSNQPQHF